The rows below give T cell receptor beta chains drawn from one sample of a study of STAT3 mutations in large granular lymphocyte leukemia. Repertoires were generated with immunoSEQ multiplex PCR, while TCRdb's copy carries only in-frame clones and drops some. The table has about 15,000 clones, 85% to 95% seen once. Sequencing input: peripheral blood mononuclear cells. These receptors were taken from a woman in her fifties or sixties with T-cell large granular lymphocyte leukemia. Some clones in this sample may be carry-over from other donors' samples. CDR3s include the opening cysteine and the closing phenylalanine or tryptophan. D genes are given only for firm matches. The size entry is marked missing in some rows and otherwise reads once, few, many or a size class.

V	D	size	J	CDR3
TRBV4-3	.	once	TRBJ1-4	CASSPDPWDNEKLFF
TRBV5-1	.	.	TRBJ1-2	CASSEGRYGYTF
TRBV10-3	.	.	TRBJ1-1	CAIRREGSGTEAFF
TRBV23-1	TRBD1	.	TRBJ1-5	CASSHLTGTAFYSNQPQHF
TRBV5-1	TRBD1	.	TRBJ2-7	CASSQGQGDPLEQYF
TRBV7-3	.	.	TRBJ2-1	CASSSVRGNGNEQFF
TRBV6-6	.	.	TRBJ1-1	CATFLIMNTEAFF
TRBV5-6	.	.	TRBJ1-3	CASMDGAPHSGNTIYF
TRBV5-6	.	.	TRBJ1-4	CASSTEGRWNEKLFF
TRBV27	.	.	TRBJ1-1	CASSFRESNTEAFF
TRBV4-3	.	.	TRBJ2-7	CASSQKLSGSDEQYF
TRBV5-4	.	.	TRBJ2-3	CASSLDFGSTDTQYF
TRBV18	TRBD2	.	TRBJ2-1	CASSPRTLSGRRIYNEQFF
TRBV18	TRBD2	.	TRBJ2-7	CASSPTSRSNSYEQYF
TRBV18	.	once	TRBJ1-4	CASSPLPWDEKLFF
TRBV6-6	.	.	TRBJ2-7	CASSYLTAPYEQYF